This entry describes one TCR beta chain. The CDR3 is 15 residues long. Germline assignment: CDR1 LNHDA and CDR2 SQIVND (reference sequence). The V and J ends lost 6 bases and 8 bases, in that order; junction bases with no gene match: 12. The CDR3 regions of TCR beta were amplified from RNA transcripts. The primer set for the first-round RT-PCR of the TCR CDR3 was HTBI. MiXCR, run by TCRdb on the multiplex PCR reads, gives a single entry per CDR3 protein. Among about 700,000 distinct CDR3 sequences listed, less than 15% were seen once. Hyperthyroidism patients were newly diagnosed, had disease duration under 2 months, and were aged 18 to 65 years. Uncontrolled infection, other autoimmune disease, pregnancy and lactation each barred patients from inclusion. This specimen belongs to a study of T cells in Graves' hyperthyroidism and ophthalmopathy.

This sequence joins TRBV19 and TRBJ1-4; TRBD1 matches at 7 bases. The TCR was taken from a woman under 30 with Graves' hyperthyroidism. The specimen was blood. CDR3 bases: TGTGCCAGTAGCTATTTCTTTCGGGACAGCGAAAAACTGTTTTTT. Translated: CASSYFFRDSEKLFF.